Described below is a single TCR beta chain sequence and its context. CDR1 and CDR2 (germline): GTSNPN, SVGIG (reference sequence). The CDR3 length is 13 residues. The V and J ends lost 4 bases and 5 bases, in that order; junction bases with no gene match: 6. Sequencing used immunoSEQ multiplex PCR; TCRdb keeps in-frame clones, though not all of them. The table lists 300,000 to 400,000 clones, approximately 86% of them singletons, with roughly 7.1% in the top ten. This entry is derived from a study of blood T cell repertoires in COVID-19. The origin of this receptor is an older woman with COVID-19, enrolled during active disease. Specimen: peripheral blood. The chain joins TRBV30 to TRBJ1-1, with 8 bases that match TRBD1. The CDR3 region has the DNA TGTGCCTGGAATTCCAACAGGGGGACTGAAGCTTTCTTT. As protein: CAWNSNRGTEAFF.